Below are 11 T cell receptor beta chains sequenced from a single sample in a study of HIV-infected patients and healthy controls. About 450 ng RNA was reverse transcribed with alpha and beta constant-region primers. Separate chain-specific third strand synthesis with multiplexing indices produced the alpha and beta libraries. TCRdb re-analysed the 5' RACE reads in MiXCR, keeping a single row per CDR3 protein. In the table there are fewer than 15,000 distinct CDR3 sequences, roughly a tenth of which are singletons. No cell fractionation was done, so the repertoire covers all unsorted peripheral blood T cells. The specimen sequenced was blood. All receptors derive from an adult in good health.

In its sample, this clonotype ranks as medium-sized. The chain uses TRBV12-3 or TRBV12-4 and TRBJ2-7, with TRBD2 matching 10 bases. The CDR3 extends over 16 amino acids. Unmatched junction bases numbered 7, after V lost 5 bases and J lost 0 bases. As DNA, the CDR3 is TGTGCCAGCAGTCCTGGGACTAGCGCCTACTCCTACGAGCAGTACTTC. Protein product: CASSPGTSAYSYEQYF.

This clonotype is medium-sized in the sample. This rearrangement joins TRBV12-3 or TRBV12-4 to TRBJ1-2; D gene ambiguous. V was shortened by 2 bases and J by 1 base, with 11 bases between the two germline ends. This CDR3 contains 15 residues. The CDR3 DNA reads as TGTGCCAGCAGTTTAACCGGGTCTCATAACTATGGCTACACCTTC. Its translation: CASSLTGSHNYGYTF.

This clonotype was detected ten times or more. The rearrangement uses TRBV27 and TRBJ1-6; D might be TRBD1 (6 bases). V was trimmed by 8 bases and J by 14 bases, leaving 19 bases between them. Germline values: CDR1 MNHEY, CDR2 SMNVEV (reference sequence). CDR3 length equals 13 residues. The CDR3 here is CASGTDSLRALHF. DNA for the CDR3: TGTGCCAGCGGTACGGACAGCCTTAGAGCCCTCCACTTT.

The chain joins TRBV7-8 to TRBJ2-7, with 12 bases fitting TRBD2. The germline V gene encodes CDR1 SGHVS and CDR2 FQNEAQ. V lost 7 bases, J lost 3 bases, and 4 bases stayed unmatched. The CDR3 extends over 14 amino acids. This CDR3 reads CASKPTSGSYEQYF. The CDR3 DNA reads TGTGCCAGCAAGCCGACTAGCGGGAGCTACGAGCAGTACTTC.

This clonotype is categorized as medium-sized (0.01 to 0.1%). This sequence joins TRBV5-1 and TRBJ2-5, with 12 bases fitting TRBD2. The CDR3 is 14 amino acids. Germline assignment: CDR1 SGHRS and CDR2 YFSETQ. The ends lost 2 bases at V and 6 bases at J; junction bases unmatched: 2. The CDR3 loop is CASSFGLAGQTQYF. In DNA form, the CDR3 reads TGCGCCAGCAGCTTCGGACTAGCGGGACAGACCCAGTACTTC.

In DNA form, the CDR3 reads TGTGCCAGTACGGACGGACAGGGGAAGGCGAACACCGGGGAGCTGTTTTTT. It is translated as CASTDGQGKANTGELFF. The J gene is TRBJ2-2, the V gene TRBV19; TRBD1 matches 9 bases. Trimming at V came to 7 bases and at J to 0 bases, leaving 9 bases not matched to a gene. The CDR3 loop spans 17 amino acids. Germline assignment: CDR1 LNHDA and CDR2 SQIVND (reference sequence).

This clonotype was recorded many times. The gene calls are TRBV6-1 and TRBJ2-1; D remains ambiguous. The germline CDR1 and CDR2 sequences are MNHNS and SASEGT. The V and J ends lost 5 bases and 4 bases respectively, with 18 bases between them. The length of the CDR3 is 16 residues. CDR3 in amino acids: CASSSSLGLRYNEQFF. In DNA form, the CDR3 reads TGTGCCAGCAGTTCCTCCCTAGGGTTGCGTTACAATGAGCAGTTCTTC.

This clonotype was recorded at least ten times. The rearrangement uses TRBV7-2 and TRBJ1-5, with a tentative D call TRBD1 (6 bases). V lost 3 bases and J lost 0, with 9 bases in between. In germline, CDR1 is SGHTA, CDR2 FQGNSA. CDR3 length equals 15 residues. The CDR3 here is CASSFGQNSNQPQHF. Written as DNA, the CDR3 is TGTGCCAGCAGCTTCGGACAGAATAGCAATCAGCCCCAGCATTTT.

This clonotype has at least ten counts. The V and J genes are TRBV4-1 and TRBJ2-2, with 13 bases fitting TRBD2. Germline V gene sequence: CDR1 MGHRA, CDR2 YSYEKL. V dropped 0 bases and J dropped 7; count of bases not matched to a gene: 11. CDR3 length equals 19 residues. Here the CDR3 reads CASSQEGTSGRAPGGELFF. The CDR3 DNA follows: TGCGCCAGCAGCCAAGAAGGCACTAGCGGGAGGGCTCCTGGCGGGGAGCTGTTTTTT.

This clonotype was observed many times. The chain has TRBV5-4 and TRBJ2-1; 9 bases line up with TRBD2. The CDR3 is 16 residues long. The germline gives CDR1 SGHNT, CDR2 YYREEE (reference sequence). V lost 3 bases, J lost 3 bases, and 7 bases stayed unmatched. The CDR3: CASSSQLLAGYNEQFF. The CDR3 nucleotides are TGTGCCAGCAGCTCCCAACTACTAGCGGGCTACAATGAGCAGTTCTTC.

J is TRBJ2-5 and V is TRBV10-1, with unresolved D. V was shortened by 4 bases and J by 3 bases, with 15 bases between the two germline ends. Per germline, CDR1 WNHNN and CDR2 SYGVQD (reference sequence). The CDR3 spans 15 residues. The CDR3 DNA follows: TGCGCCAGCAGTGCTGCTCGACTGGGTAAAGAGACCCAGTACTTC. It codes for CASSAARLGKETQYF.